This T cell receptor beta chain was retrieved from a study of blood T cells in healthy people across ages. PCR was performed a second time for 7 to 11 cycles using a sample-barcoded 5' primer and a J-beta primer mix. Each single sample gave us at least 2.5 million CDR3-containing paired-end reads. TCRdb analysed the 5' RACE reads with MiXCR anew, one entry per CDR3 protein. Here the sample spans around 1,100,000 distinct CDR3 sequences, 30% to 40% being singletons. The individuals who served as donors were healthy Caucasians living in Russia, aged roughly 6 to 95. The sample, approximately 11 milliliters of peripheral blood, was drawn from each donor. Samples each had at least 5 micrograms of total RNA extracted. Specimen: blood. This sequence was found in a man aged 18 to 29 in good health.

CDR3 amino acids: CASSDGGTKNIQYF. The DNA of the CDR3 is TGTGCCAGTAGTGACGGGGGAACCAAAAACATTCAGTACTTC. The chain has TRBV19 and TRBJ2-4; TRBD2 might be the D (6 bases). Germline CDR1 reads LNHDA; CDR2 reads SQIVND (reference sequence). The CDR3 runs to 14 residues. V lost 5 bases and J 2 bases, leaving 10 bases between the germline ends.